The next 9 T cell receptor beta chains were all read from a single sample in a study of prognosis after radiotherapy for stage I lung cancer. Two-round multiplex PCR amplified TCR beta CDR3 from genomic DNA. First-round PCR used primers specific to each TRBV and TRBJ gene. TCRdb ran MiXCR on the multiplex PCR reads and lists one entry per CDR3 protein. The sample comprises roughly 30,000 distinct CDR3 sequences, roughly 49% of which are singletons, and approximately 15% rests with the top ten. Here the sequenced sample was PBMCs, taken before or after stereotactic body radiation therapy (not recorded which). These receptor sequences come from a donor at least 50 years old with non-small cell lung cancer.

The chain joins TRBV27 to TRBJ2-7; D gene uncertain. V was shortened by 3 bases and J by 3 bases, with 12 bases between the two germline ends. Germline V lookup: CDR1 MNHEY, CDR2 SMNVEV (reference sequence). CDR3 length: 14 residues. As DNA, the CDR3 is TGTGCCAGCAGTTTTATAGGCAGAGGCTACGAGCAGTACTTC. Protein sequence: CASSFIGRGYEQYF.

This clonotype has a count of ten or more. V usage is TRBV12-3 or TRBV12-4 and J usage is TRBJ1-5, with 7 positions matching TRBD1. J gave up 4 bases and V 1 base, and 7 bases lay outside the gene matches. This CDR3 region has 16 residues. Here the CDR3 DNA reads TGTGCCAGCAGTTTAGAAAACCGGGACAGAAATCAGCCCCAGCATTTT. Residues: CASSLENRDRNQPQHF.

This chain joins TRBV6-1 and TRBJ1-2; weak D call: TRBD1 (5 bases). The CDR3 runs 13 residues. V was clipped by 1 base and J by 8 bases, with 11 bases between them. Per germline, CDR1 MNHNS and CDR2 SASEGT. CDR3 region: CASSEGGVRGYTF. DNA for the CDR3: TGTGCCAGCAGTGAAGGGGGGGTCAGGGGCTACACCTTC.

In regard to this clonotype: This likely reflects a read error, since a far larger clone is one base away. This CDR3 reads CASSRDRGEQYF. CDR3 DNA: TGTGCCAGCAGCCGGGACAGGGGCGAGCAGTACTTC. This chain uses TRBV11-2 with TRBJ2-7; 10 nucleotides match TRBD1. Germline CDR1 reads SGHAT; CDR2 reads FQNNGV. V lost 5 bases, J lost 6 bases, and 1 base stayed unmatched. The CDR3 spans 12 residues.

V and J are TRBV6-1 and TRBJ2-7, with 14 bases fitting TRBD2. The CDR3 spans 15 residues. The J segment lost 2 bases and the V segment lost 6 bases, leaving 3 bases of the junction unmatched. Germline CDR1 is MNHNS and CDR2 is SASEGT. In DNA form, the CDR3 reads TGTGCCAGCAGCAGGGGACTAGCGGGAGCCTACGAGCAGTACTTC. Residues: CASSRGLAGAYEQYF.

The V call is TRBV6-2 or TRBV6-3, the J call TRBJ2-1; TRBD2 matches 10 bases. V was clipped by 7 bases and J by 7 bases; unmatched bases: 13. CDR3 length: 16 amino acids. CDR1 is MNHEY and CDR2 is SVGEGT in the germline V gene. CDR3 sequence (DNA): TGTGCCAGCATTCAAACGGGACTAGCGAGCTGGAATGAGCAGTTCTTC. Protein: CASIQTGLASWNEQFF.

This clonotype showed up many times. This chain uses TRBV20-1 with TRBJ1-5; the D is unclear. V lost 0 bases, J lost 4 bases, and 7 bases lay in between. Germline-derived CDR1 and CDR2 are DFQATT and SNEGSKA (reference sequence). The CDR3 loop spans 13 amino acids. The CDR3 is CSARETLNQPQHF. CDR3 bases: TGCAGTGCTAGAGAGACCTTAAATCAGCCCCAGCATTTT.

This chain joins TRBV7-2 and TRBJ2-7; 9 bases fit TRBD2. With 3 bases clipped from V and 3 bases from J, the junction kept 6 bases outside the gene matches. Per germline, CDR1 SGHTA and CDR2 FQGNSA. This CDR3 has 15 residues. CDR3 sequence reads: CASSFTAGGHYEQYF. The CDR3 DNA is TGTGCCAGCAGCTTTACAGCGGGAGGCCACTACGAGCAGTACTTC.

For this clonotype: A far larger clone is only one base removed, so a read error is likely. The genes are TRBV27 and TRBJ2-3, with 8 nucleotides matching TRBD2. CDR3 length equals 15 residues. Germline V CDR1 and CDR2: MNHEY, SMNVEV (reference sequence). The CDR3 region is CASSSGERETDTRYF. In nucleotides, the CDR3 is TGTGCCAGCAGTTCCGGGGAGCGGGAGACAGATACGCGGTATTTT.